Listed here is a single T cell receptor (beta chain). This entry is derived from a study of blood T cell repertoires in COVID-19. Across the study: Sites across the United States, Italy and Spain contributed samples from acute and convalescent COVID-19.

The V gene's germline CDR1 is SGHVS and CDR2 FNYEAQ. With V trimmed by 2 bases and J by 9 bases, 4 bases remained unmatched. CDR3 size: 14 residues. Per the original data handling: Amplified reference gene primers provided the basis for estimating nucleated cell counts. Clones were sequenced by immunoSEQ multiplex PCR, and TCRdb holds only the in-frame ones, with some missing. From that table come the V and J calls and clone size; the DNA was used to work out D and trimming. The table records 300,000 to 400,000 clones, about 82% of them present only once. The chain carries TRBV7-6 and TRBJ1-6; 7 positions match TRBD1. The receptor's source is a human donor in a cohort sampled during active COVID-19. The sequencing input was peripheral blood. The CDR3 region is CASSLTGEISPLHF. CDR3 nucleotide sequence: TGTGCCAGCAGCTTAACAGGGGAGATTTCACCCCTCCACTTT.